These T cell receptor beta chains were read from a single sample in a study of blood T cells in healthy people across ages. TCRdb re-derived calls from the 5' RACE reads in MiXCR, one entry per CDR3 protein. The sample holds 1.8 million or so distinct CDR3 sequences; approximately 39% are singletons and the top ten take under 25%. The source material was blood. The receptors shown here come from a human donor in good health. Each CDR3 is given with its conserved first and last residue.

cdr3_aa j_call v_call
CASSEGPGPYEQYF TRBJ2-7 TRBV6-1
CSASREEGYGYTF TRBJ1-2 TRBV20-1
CATSVDRGSKAFF TRBJ1-1 TRBV15
CASSLVDRPNEKLFF TRBJ1-4 TRBV7-2
CASSSSRNNGYTF TRBJ1-2 TRBV12-3/TRBV12-4
CASSLAIISVASPLHF TRBJ1-6 TRBV5-6
CSARDDFGGGYNEQFF TRBJ2-1 TRBV20-1
CASGTIVPELYF TRBJ2-5 TRBV12-5
CASSLDGRPYGYTF TRBJ1-2 TRBV7-2
CASNTRGRQNYGYTF TRBJ1-2 TRBV12-3/TRBV12-4
CASSHLGSDYGYTF TRBJ1-2 TRBV5-6
CASSRPISGGAYEQFF TRBJ2-1 TRBV7-8
CASSLNSGIYGYTF TRBJ1-2 TRBV12-3/TRBV12-4
CSASGASRQFF TRBJ2-1 TRBV20-1
CASSFLAGPHGQYF TRBJ2-7 TRBV28
CASRYRDEQYF TRBJ2-7 TRBV28